This TCR beta chain is from a study of CD8 T cells in ankylosing spondylitis (TCRdb year 2017). Turning to the overall study: The study profiled T cell receptor beta repertoires in healthy donors and ankylosing spondylitis patients to find disease-linked TCR variants. The whole study cohort included about a hundred healthy donors and about two dozen ankylosing spondylitis patients. Peripheral blood samples were taken, and synovial fluid was additionally collected from ankylosing spondylitis patients.

The germline V gene supplies CDR1 MNHEY and CDR2 SVGAGI. The CDR3 contains 15 residues, cysteine and phenylalanine counted. The sequence is cut down to CDR3 DNA, 45 bases in frame from base 1. V is clipped by 0 bases and J by 5 bases, and the sequence between their germline boundaries is 10 bases long. Sequencer: Illumina HiSeq 2500. Quantitative 5'-RACE with molecular barcodes was used to prepare TCR beta libraries. The source study handled its data this way. Disease-linked TCR variants were identified with a new computational method built on a probabilistic model of VDJ rearrangement. TCRdb ran its own pipeline on the public reads, namely fastp trimming at Q25 and MiXCR clone calling, and kept in-frame beta chains. Duplicate CDR3 protein sequences are folded into a single record with the most common DNA and genes. The V and J calls, along with clone size, are taken from TCRdb and not from the paper's own processing. The sample contains under 200,000 distinct CDR3 sequences, around 10% of them found a single time. The top ten clonotypes cover 25% to 35% of the sample.

What the authors observed across the whole study: The disease-linked clones were reported as significantly enriched in matched synovial fluid samples from ankylosing spondylitis patients. Some motif variants had previously been reported in the synovial fluid and blood of reactive arthritis patients, which suggests shared mechanisms of disease initiation. Blood from ankylosing spondylitis patients appeared to be characterized by a TCR beta motif made up of eight highly homologous amino acid variants. A CD8+ phenotype was shown by the disease-linked clones, which were found at relatively low frequencies in peripheral blood.

This clonotype appeared a few times. Its antigen remains undetermined. There are no base qualities to consult, and no much larger clone falls within one base. The sequence links TRBV6-5 to TRBJ1-4; perhaps TRBD1 is the D gene, with 6 bases matching. The clonotype originates from a male donor with ankylosing spondylitis or in good health (not recorded which). The sequenced material came from blood, either unsorted or a sorted T cell fraction (not recorded which). CDR3 sequence: CASSYSGTRNEKLFF. The DNA sequence is TGTGCCAGCAGTTACTCCGGGACAAGGAATGAAAAACTGTTTTTT.